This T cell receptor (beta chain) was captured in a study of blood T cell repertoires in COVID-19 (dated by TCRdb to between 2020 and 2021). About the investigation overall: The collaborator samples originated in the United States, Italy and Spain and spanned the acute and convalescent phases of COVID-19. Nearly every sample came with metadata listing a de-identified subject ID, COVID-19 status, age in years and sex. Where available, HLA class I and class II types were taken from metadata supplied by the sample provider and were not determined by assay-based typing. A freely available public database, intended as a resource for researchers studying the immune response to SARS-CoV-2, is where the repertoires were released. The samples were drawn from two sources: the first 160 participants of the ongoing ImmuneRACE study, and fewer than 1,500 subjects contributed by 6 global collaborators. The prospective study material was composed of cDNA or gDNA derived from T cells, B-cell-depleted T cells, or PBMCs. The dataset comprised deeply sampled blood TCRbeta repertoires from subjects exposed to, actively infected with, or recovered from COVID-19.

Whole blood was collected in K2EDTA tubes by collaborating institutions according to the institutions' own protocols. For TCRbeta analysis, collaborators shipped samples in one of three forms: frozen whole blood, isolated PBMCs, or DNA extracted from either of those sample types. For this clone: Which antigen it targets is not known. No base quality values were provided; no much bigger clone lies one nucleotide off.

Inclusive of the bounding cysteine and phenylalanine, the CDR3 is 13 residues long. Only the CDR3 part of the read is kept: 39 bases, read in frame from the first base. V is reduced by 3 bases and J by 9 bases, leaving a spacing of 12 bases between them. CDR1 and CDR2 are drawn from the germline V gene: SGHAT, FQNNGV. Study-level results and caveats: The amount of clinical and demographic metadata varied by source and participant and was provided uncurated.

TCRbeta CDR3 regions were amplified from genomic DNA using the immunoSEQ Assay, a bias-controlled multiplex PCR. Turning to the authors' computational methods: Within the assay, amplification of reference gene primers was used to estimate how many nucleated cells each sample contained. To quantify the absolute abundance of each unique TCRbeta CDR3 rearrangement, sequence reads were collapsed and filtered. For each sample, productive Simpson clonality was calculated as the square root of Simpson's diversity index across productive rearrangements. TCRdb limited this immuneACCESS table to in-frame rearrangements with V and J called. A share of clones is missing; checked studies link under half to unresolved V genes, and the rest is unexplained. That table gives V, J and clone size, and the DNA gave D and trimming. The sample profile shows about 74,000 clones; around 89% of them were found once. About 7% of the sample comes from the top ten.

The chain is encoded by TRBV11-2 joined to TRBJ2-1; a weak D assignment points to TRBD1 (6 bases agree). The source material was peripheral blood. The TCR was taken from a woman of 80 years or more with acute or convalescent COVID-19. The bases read TGTGCCAGCAGCTTCACAGGGAAGGGTGAGCAGTTCTTC. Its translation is CASSFTGKGEQFF.